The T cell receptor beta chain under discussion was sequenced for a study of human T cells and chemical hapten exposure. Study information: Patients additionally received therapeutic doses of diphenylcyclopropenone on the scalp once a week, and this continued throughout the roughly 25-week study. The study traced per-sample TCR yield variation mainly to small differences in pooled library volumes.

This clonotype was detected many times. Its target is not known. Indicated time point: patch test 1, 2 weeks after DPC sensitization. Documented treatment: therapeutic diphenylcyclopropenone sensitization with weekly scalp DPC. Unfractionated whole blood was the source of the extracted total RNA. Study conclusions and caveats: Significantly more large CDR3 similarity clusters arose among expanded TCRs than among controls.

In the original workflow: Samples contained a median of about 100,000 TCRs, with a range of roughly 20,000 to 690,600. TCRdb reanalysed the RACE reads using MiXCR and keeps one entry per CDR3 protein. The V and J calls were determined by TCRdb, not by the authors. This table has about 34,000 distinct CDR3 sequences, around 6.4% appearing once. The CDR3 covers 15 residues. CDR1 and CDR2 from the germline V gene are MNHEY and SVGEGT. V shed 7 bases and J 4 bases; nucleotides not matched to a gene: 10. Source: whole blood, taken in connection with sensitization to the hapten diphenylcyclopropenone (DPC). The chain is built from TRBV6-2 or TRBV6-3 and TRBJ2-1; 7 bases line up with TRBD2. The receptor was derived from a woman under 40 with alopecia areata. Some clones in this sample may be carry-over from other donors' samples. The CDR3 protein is CASTVILADYNEQFF. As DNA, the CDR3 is TGTGCCAGCACCGTAATTCTAGCGGATTACAATGAGCAGTTCTTC.